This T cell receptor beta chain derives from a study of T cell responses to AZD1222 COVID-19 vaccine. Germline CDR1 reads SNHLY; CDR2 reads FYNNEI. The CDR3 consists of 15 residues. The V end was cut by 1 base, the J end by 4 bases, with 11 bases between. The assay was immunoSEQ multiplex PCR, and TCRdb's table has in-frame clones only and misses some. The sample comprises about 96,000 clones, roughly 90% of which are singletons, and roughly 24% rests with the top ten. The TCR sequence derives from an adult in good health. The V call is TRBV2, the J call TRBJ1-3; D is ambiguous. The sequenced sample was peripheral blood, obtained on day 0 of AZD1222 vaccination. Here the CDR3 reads CASSEGRPTGNTIYF. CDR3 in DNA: TGTGCCAGCAGTGAAGGACGCCCGACGGGAAACACCATATATTTT.